Listed here are 19 T cell receptor beta chains from one sample, sequenced in a study of blood T cell repertoires in COVID-19 (TCRdb year 2020). Libraries were prepared through the immunoSEQ multiplex PCR assay. TCRdb obtained this table from immuneACCESS and retained in-frame rearrangements with V and J assigned. These tables miss some clones; where compared with another copy, unresolved V genes account for less than half of the shortfall, and the remainder is unexplained. Across this sample there are around 190,000 clones, with roughly 77% seen only once. The ten largest clones add up to under 7% of the sample. Sample: peripheral blood. The receptors shown here come from a woman in her 40s with COVID-19, enrolled during active disease.

This clone has more than one count but fewer than ten. CDR3 bases: TGTGCCAGCAGTGCTATCTACTATGGCTACACCTTC. Amino acid sequence: CASSAIYYGYTF. The gene calls are TRBV2 and TRBJ1-2; D not resolved. Trimming left V 4 bases short and J 3 bases short, with 6 bases between. This CDR3 comprises 12 residues. Germline loops: CDR1 SNHLY, CDR2 FYNNEI.

This chain links TRBV4-1 with TRBJ2-7; D is possibly TRBD2 (5 bases). Between the trimmed V and J ends, which lost 1 base and 2 bases, there was a span of 9 bases. CDR3 length: 14 residues. CDR1 and CDR2 (germline): MGHRA, YSYEKL. The CDR3 coding sequence is TGCGCCAGCAGCCAAGGGGCGGGTCCCTACGAGCAGTACTTC. Translated: CASSQGAGPYEQYF.

The V and J genes are TRBV6-6 and TRBJ1-1; D not resolved. The germline V gene encodes CDR1 MNHNY and CDR2 SVGAGI (reference sequence). Between the trimmed V and J ends, which lost 2 bases and 1 base, there was a span of 2 bases. The CDR3 runs to 12 residues. This chain's CDR3 is CASSYRNTEAFF. The DNA for the CDR3 is TGTGCCAGCAGTTACCGGAACACTGAAGCTTTCTTT.

The chain uses TRBV19 and TRBJ1-5; maybe TRBD1 (5 bases). V lost 5 bases, J lost 4 bases, and 12 bases lay in between. CDR1 is LNHDA and CDR2 is SQIVND in the germline V gene (reference sequence). This CDR3 is 14 amino acids long. The CDR3 nucleotides are TGTGCCAGTAGTTGGAGCAGGGATAATCAGCCCCAGCATTTT. This sequence encodes CASSWSRDNQPQHF.

The chain recombines TRBV6-5 with TRBJ2-7, with 12 bases matching TRBD1. The length of the CDR3 is 15 residues. The V gene's germline CDR1 is MNHEY and CDR2 SVGAGI. Losses at the gene ends were 5 bases for V and 5 bases for J; bases not matched to a gene: 7. CDR3 in DNA: TGTGCCAGCAGTCCTAGGGGACAGGGGGCGGACGAGCAGTACTTC. Translating gives CASSPRGQGADEQYF.

CDR3 amino acids: CAWRWRTGGGYGYTF. The CDR3 DNA reads as TGTGCCTGGAGGTGGCGCACAGGGGGCGGCTATGGCTACACCTTC. The chain uses TRBV30 and TRBJ1-2, with 9 bases aligning to TRBD1. Germline CDR1 is GTSNPN and CDR2 is SVGIG (reference sequence). The CDR3 is 15 amino acids. Germline trimming cut 3 bases from V and 4 bases from J; bases unmatched to any gene: 9.

V is TRBV24-1 and J is TRBJ2-5, with D possibly being TRBD2 (6 bases). Germline-derived CDR1 and CDR2 are KGHDR and SFDVKD. The CDR3 spans 16 residues. Trimming took 2 bases from V and 5 from J, leaving 17 bases between them. CDR3: CATSDSRRAGGETQYF. Written as DNA, the CDR3 is TGTGCCACCAGTGATTCCCGACGGGCAGGAGGGGAGACCCAGTACTTC.

The V gene is TRBV18, the J gene TRBJ2-3; TRBD2 agrees at 9 bases. The CDR3 covers 16 residues. CDR1 and CDR2 (germline): KGHSH, LQKENI. The V and J ends lost 0 bases and 1 base, in that order; junction bases with no gene match: 2. The CDR3 DNA reads as TGTGCCAGCTCACCACCCCAGCGGGGGGGCACAGATACGCAGTATTTT. It encodes CASSPPQRGGTDTQYF. The complete variable domain, with remaining parts taken from reference TRBV18 and TRBJ2-3, reads NAGVMQNPRHLVRRRGQEARLRCSPMKGHSHVYWYRQLPEEGLKFMVYLQKENIIDESGMPKERFSAEFPKEGPSILRIQQVVRGDSAAYFCASSPPQRGGTDTQYFGPGTRLTVL.

V and J are TRBV3-1 (or the pseudogene TRBV3-2) and TRBJ1-2; D unclear. The V gene lost 3 bases and the J gene lost 4 bases, with 15 bases spanning the gap. The CDR3 spans 15 residues. CDR1 is LGHDT, CDR2 YNNKEL, per germline (reference sequence). The CDR3 sequence is CASSQWGPGSYGYTF. CDR3 nucleotides: TGTGCCAGCAGCCAGTGGGGTCCGGGGAGCTATGGCTACACCTTC.

This chain uses TRBV2 with TRBJ1-4, with 9 bases lining up with TRBD1. The CDR3 runs 14 residues. The trim removed 7 bases at V and 7 bases at J, leaving 7 bases unmatched. Germline values: CDR1 SNHLY, CDR2 FYNNEI. CDR3 loop: CASKLQGAFEKLFF. CDR3 bases: TGTGCCAGCAAACTACAGGGGGCGTTTGAAAAACTGTTTTTT.

For this clone: Other DNA sequences in this sample translate to the same CDR3. V gene TRBV3-1 (or the pseudogene TRBV3-2) combines with J gene TRBJ2-5; D not certain. Germline V gene lookup returns CDR1 LGHDT and CDR2 YNNKEL (reference sequence). There are 12 residues in the CDR3. Trimming took 0 bases from V and 5 from J, leaving 4 bases between them. CDR3 nucleotide sequence: TGTGCCAGCAGCCAAGACTTGGAGACCCAGTACTTC. Its translation is CASSQDLETQYF.

The CDR3 loop reads CASSPYSGTGFKSGNTIYF. The CDR3 DNA is TGTGCCAGCAGCCCCTATTCCGGGACAGGCTTCAAATCTGGAAACACCATATATTTT. The chain employs TRBV7-2 and TRBJ1-3, with 8 bases aligning to TRBD1. V shed 5 bases and J 1 base; nucleotides not matched to a gene: 16. This CDR3 has 19 residues. CDR1 is SGHTA, CDR2 FQGNSA, per germline.

V is TRBV30 and J is TRBJ1-1, with TRBD1 matching over 8 bases. V lost 0 bases to trimming and J lost 7 bases; unmatched junction nucleotides: 7. There are 14 residues in the CDR3. The germline CDR1 and CDR2 sequences are GTSNPN and SVGIG (reference sequence). CDR3 protein: CAWSVLQGVDEAFF. CDR3 DNA sequence: TGTGCCTGGAGTGTTCTACAGGGGGTTGATGAAGCTTTCTTT.

V gene TRBV5-4 combines with J gene TRBJ1-1; D remains unclear. Germline CDR1 SGHNT, CDR2 YYREEE (reference sequence). The CDR3 has 13 amino acids. Deletions cut 1 base from V and 6 bases from J, with 10 bases between. The CDR3 coding sequence is TGTGCCAGCAGCTTGCCCGGGAGGCCTGAAGCTTTCTTT. Translated, it gives CASSLPGRPEAFF.

The chain recombines TRBV9 with TRBJ1-5, with a tentative D call TRBD1 (6 bases). Germline V gene data show CDR1 as SGDLS and CDR2 as YYNGEE. The CDR3 is made up of 13 amino acids. V was cut by 2 bases and J by 3 bases, with 6 bases left in between. The CDR3 spells CASSVGHNQPQHF. For the CDR3, the DNA is TGTGCCAGCAGCGTGGGACACAATCAGCCCCAGCATTTT.

The CDR3 is CASSPGSQQRSGNTIYF. The CDR3 DNA is TGTGCCAGCAGCCCTGGTTCCCAGCAGCGCTCTGGAAACACCATATATTTT. This chain joins TRBV14 and TRBJ1-3; D gene uncertain. Germline V gives CDR1 SGHDN, CDR2 FVKESK. The CDR3 loop spans 17 amino acids. Trimming cost V 4 bases and J 0 bases, with 16 bases left between them.

This sequence joins TRBV19 and TRBJ1-4; D might be TRBD1 (6 bases). The CDR3 consists of 16 residues. The V gene's germline CDR1 is LNHDA and CDR2 SQIVND (reference sequence). V lost 6 bases and J 0 bases, leaving 14 bases between the germline ends. The CDR3 nucleotides read TGTGCCAGTAGCCCCGGGAGGGGGTCAACTAATGAAAAACTGTTTTTT. Translating it yields CASSPGRGSTNEKLFF.

V usage is TRBV25-1 and J usage is TRBJ2-7; TRBD2 matches 7 bases. The germline V gene has CDR1 MGHDK and CDR2 SYGVNS. Losses at the gene ends were 5 bases for V and 3 bases for J; bases not matched to a gene: 7. The length of the CDR3 is 14 residues. The CDR3 DNA reads as TGTGCCAGCAGTCTATCTGGGAGGGTCTACGAGCAGTACTTC. Protein: CASSLSGRVYEQYF.

The V call is TRBV4-3, the J call TRBJ1-2; D is unresolved. The length of the CDR3 is 13 residues. Germline CDR1 is LGHNA and CDR2 is YSLEER. V was cut by 4 bases and J by 3 bases, with 9 bases left in between. The CDR3 protein is CASSPEVDYGYTF. In DNA form, the CDR3 reads TGCGCCAGCAGCCCGGAGGTAGACTATGGCTACACCTTC.